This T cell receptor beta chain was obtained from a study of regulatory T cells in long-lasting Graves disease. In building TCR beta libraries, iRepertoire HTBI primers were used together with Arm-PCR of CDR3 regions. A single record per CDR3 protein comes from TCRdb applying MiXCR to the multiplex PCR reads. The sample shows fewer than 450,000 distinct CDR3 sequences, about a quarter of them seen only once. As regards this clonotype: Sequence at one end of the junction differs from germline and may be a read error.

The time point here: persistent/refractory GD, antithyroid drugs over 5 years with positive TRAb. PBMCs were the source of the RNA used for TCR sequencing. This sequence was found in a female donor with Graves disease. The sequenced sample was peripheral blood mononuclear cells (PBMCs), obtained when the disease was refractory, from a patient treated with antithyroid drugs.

The CDR3 sequence: CGARLQGWGSPLHF. CDR3 nucleotides: TGCGGTGCTAGATTACAGGGTTGGGGGTCACCCCTCCACTTT. This sequence joins TRBV20-1 and TRBJ1-6; weak D call: TRBD1 (6 bases). The germline gives CDR1 DFQATT, CDR2 SNEGSKA (reference sequence). There are 14 residues in the CDR3.